One sample yielded the 11 T cell receptor beta chains listed below, sequenced in a study of shared clonotypes between healthy human individuals. Only in-frame clones appear in the TCRdb table, and some are missing; sequencing was by immunoSEQ multiplex PCR. The sample includes 1,400,000 or so clones, 97% to 99% seen only once; the top ten take 0.36%. Sequencing was done on a sample of naive CD4+ T cells sorted from blood. Subset defined: CD45RA+ positively selected. These receptors came from a man aged 25 to 45 in good health.

The chain's CDR3 is CASSATGGNTGELFF. The CDR3 DNA sequence: TGCGCCAGCAGCGCTACAGGGGGAAACACCGGGGAGCTGTTTTTT. The chain links TRBV5-1 to TRBJ2-2; 8 bases fit TRBD1. Germline V CDR1 and CDR2: SGHRS, YFSETQ. The CDR3 spans 15 residues. V dropped 4 bases and J dropped 2; count of bases not matched to a gene: 4.

The rearrangement joins TRBV28 to TRBJ2-5; 8 bases line up with TRBD1. The CDR3 has 13 residues. Trimming cost V 5 bases and J 4 bases; bases outside gene matches: 3. The germline V gene encodes CDR1 MDHEN and CDR2 SYDVKM. CDR3 region: CASSRQGLETQYF. The CDR3 coding sequence is TGTGCCAGCAGTCGACAGGGGTTAGAGACCCAGTACTTC.

This clone was seen once. This chain links TRBV6-5 with TRBJ2-7, with TRBD2 as a possible D gene (5 bases). Germline CDR1 is MNHEY and CDR2 is SVGAGI. The CDR3 is made up of 12 amino acids. V shed 8 bases and J shed 2 bases, with 10 bases lying between them. CDR3 sequence (DNA): TGTGCCAGCGGAGGTCGACCCTACGAGCAGTACTTC. Encoded protein: CASGGRPYEQYF.

CDR3 coding DNA: TGCGCCAGCAGCCAAGATCAGGGTACAGGGATGTACGAGCAGTACTTC. This translates into CASSQDQGTGMYEQYF. This chain joins TRBV4-3 and TRBJ2-7, with D perhaps TRBD1 (6 bases). Germline V gives CDR1 LGHNA, CDR2 YSLEER. V dropped 0 bases and J dropped 4 bases, with 16 bases sitting between them. The CDR3 is made up of 16 amino acids.

The chain joins TRBV7-2 to TRBJ2-1; 11 bases agree with TRBD2. V trimming: 1 base; J trimming: 9 bases; junction bases outside the gene matches: 8. This CDR3 contains 16 residues. From germline, CDR1 is SGHTA and CDR2 FQGNSA. As DNA, the CDR3 is TGTGCCAGCAGCTTAGTTTCGCTAGCGGGAGGAGGTGAGCAGTTCTTC. Translating gives CASSLVSLAGGGEQFF. The full variable domain, in which reference TRBV7-2 and TRBJ2-1 provide the parts outside the CDR3, is GAGVSQSPSNKVTEKGKDVELRCDPISGHTALYWYRQSLGQGLEFLIYFQGNSAPDKSGLPSDRFSAERTGGSVSTLTIQRTQQEDSAVYLCASSLVSLAGGGEQFFGPGTRLTVL.

The rearrangement links TRBV7-3 to TRBJ2-3; 10 bases map to TRBD1. Germline loops: CDR1 SGHTA, CDR2 FQGTGA. Trimming at V came to 5 bases and at J to 5 bases, leaving 10 bases not matched to a gene. This CDR3 spans 16 amino acids. Here the CDR3 reads CASSRQGAYTGDTQYF. In nucleotides, the CDR3 is TGTGCCAGCAGCCGACAGGGGGCGTATACGGGAGATACGCAGTATTTT.

This clone has just one count. V usage is TRBV4-1 and J usage is TRBJ2-5, with TRBD2 identical over 10 bases. The CDR3 has 17 amino acids. V shed 0 bases, J shed 4 bases, and the junction held 8 bases outside the gene matches. CDR1 is MGHRA and CDR2 is YSYEKL in the germline V gene. CDR3 sequence reads: CASSQDRASGSGETQYF. The CDR3 nucleotides read TGCGCCAGCAGCCAAGATCGGGCTAGCGGGAGTGGAGAGACCCAGTACTTC.

In its sample, this clone was seen once. This CDR3 is also generated by other DNA sequences in the sample. This chain links TRBV5-4 with TRBJ2-3; D is unresolved. This CDR3 region has 11 residues. Per the germline V gene, CDR1 is SGHNT and CDR2 is YYREEE (reference sequence). Trimming took off 5 bases at V and 0 bases at J, with 1 base between the two ends. CDR3 amino acids: CASSSTDTQYF. For the CDR3, the DNA is TGTGCCAGCAGTAGCACAGATACGCAGTATTTT.

Regarding this clone: The same CDR3 also results from other DNA sequences found in this sample. The chain couples TRBV6-5 to TRBJ2-2; D ambiguous. The CDR3 is 14 residues long. Germline lookup yields CDR1 MNHEY and CDR2 SVGAGI. V gave up 6 bases and J gave up 0 bases, with 8 bases separating them. The CDR3 loop reads CASSGLANTGELFF. The CDR3 nucleotides read TGTGCCAGCAGCGGGTTAGCGAACACCGGGGAGCTGTTTTTT.

The genes are TRBV5-1 and TRBJ2-1; 16 bases fit TRBD2. The CDR3 has 17 residues. In germline, CDR1 is SGHRS, CDR2 YFSETQ. The V and J ends lost 1 base and 8 bases, in that order; junction bases with no gene match: 6. The CDR3 DNA reads as TGCGCCAGCAGCTTGCCGGGACTAGCGGGAGGGTTCGATGAGCAGTTCTTC. Translated: CASSLPGLAGGFDEQFF.

This chain connects TRBV7-9 to TRBJ1-5, with 9 positions matching TRBD1. The CDR3 runs 16 residues. CDR1 and CDR2 (germline): SEHNR, FQNEAQ (reference sequence). V was pared by 5 bases and J by 4 bases, with 9 bases of the junction left unmatched. The CDR3 region has the DNA TGTGCCAGCAGCCACTGGGGACAGGGTAAAAATCAGCCCCAGCATTTT. Translation: CASSHWGQGKNQPQHF.